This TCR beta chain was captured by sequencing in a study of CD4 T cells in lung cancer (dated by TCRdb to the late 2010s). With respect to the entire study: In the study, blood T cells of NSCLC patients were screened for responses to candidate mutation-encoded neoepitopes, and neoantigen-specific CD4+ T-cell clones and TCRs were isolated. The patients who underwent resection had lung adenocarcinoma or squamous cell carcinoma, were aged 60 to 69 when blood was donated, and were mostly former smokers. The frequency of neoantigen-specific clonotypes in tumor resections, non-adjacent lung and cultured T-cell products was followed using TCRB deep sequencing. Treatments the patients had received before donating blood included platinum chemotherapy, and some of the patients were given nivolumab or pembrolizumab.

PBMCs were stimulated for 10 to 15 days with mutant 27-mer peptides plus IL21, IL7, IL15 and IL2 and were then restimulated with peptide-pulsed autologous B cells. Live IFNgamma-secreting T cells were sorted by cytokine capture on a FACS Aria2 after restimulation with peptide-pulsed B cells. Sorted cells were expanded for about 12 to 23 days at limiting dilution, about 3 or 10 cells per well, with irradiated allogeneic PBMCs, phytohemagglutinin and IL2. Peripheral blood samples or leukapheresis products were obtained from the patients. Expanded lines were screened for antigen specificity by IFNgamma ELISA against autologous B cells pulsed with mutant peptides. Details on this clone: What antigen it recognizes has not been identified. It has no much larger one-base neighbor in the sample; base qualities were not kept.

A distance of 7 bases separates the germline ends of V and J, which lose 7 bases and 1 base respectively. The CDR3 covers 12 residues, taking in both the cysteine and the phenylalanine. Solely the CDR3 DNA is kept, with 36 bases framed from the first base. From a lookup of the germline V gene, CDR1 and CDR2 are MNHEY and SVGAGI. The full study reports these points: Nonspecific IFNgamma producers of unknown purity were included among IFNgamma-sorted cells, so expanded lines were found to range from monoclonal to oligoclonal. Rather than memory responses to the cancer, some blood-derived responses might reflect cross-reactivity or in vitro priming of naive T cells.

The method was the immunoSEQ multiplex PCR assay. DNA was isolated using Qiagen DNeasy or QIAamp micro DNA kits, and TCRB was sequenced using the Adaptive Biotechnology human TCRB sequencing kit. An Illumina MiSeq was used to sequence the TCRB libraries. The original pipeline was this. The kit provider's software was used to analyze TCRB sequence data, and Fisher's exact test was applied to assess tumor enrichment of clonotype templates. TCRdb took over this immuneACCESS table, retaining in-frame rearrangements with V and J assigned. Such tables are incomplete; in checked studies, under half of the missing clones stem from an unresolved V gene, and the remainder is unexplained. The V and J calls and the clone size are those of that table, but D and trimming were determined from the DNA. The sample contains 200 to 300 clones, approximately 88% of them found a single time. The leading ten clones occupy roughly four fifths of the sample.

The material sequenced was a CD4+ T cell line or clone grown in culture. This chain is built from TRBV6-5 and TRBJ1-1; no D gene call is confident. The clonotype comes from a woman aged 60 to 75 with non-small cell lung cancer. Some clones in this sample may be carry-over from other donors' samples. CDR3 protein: CASTTRNTEAFF. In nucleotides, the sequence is TGTGCCAGCACCACACGGAACACTGAAGCTTTCTTT.